Here is one T cell receptor beta chain with its context. The record originates from a study of control samples from healthy donors and cancer patients. Only in-frame clones appear in the TCRdb table, and some are missing; sequencing was by immunoSEQ multiplex PCR. The sample holds 120,000 to 150,000 clones, approximately 86% seen once. The CDR3 is 14 amino acids. CDR1 MNHEY and CDR2 SMNVEV come from the germline V gene (reference sequence). Trimming stripped 5 bases from V and 4 bases from J, with 14 bases between. The clonotype was recovered from a young woman in good health. The rearrangement links TRBV27 to TRBJ1-1; D gene unclear. Input material: blood. The CDR3 loop reads CASSELPLGTEAFF. For the CDR3, the DNA is TGTGCCAGCAGTGAACTCCCGCTAGGCACTGAAGCTTTCTTT.